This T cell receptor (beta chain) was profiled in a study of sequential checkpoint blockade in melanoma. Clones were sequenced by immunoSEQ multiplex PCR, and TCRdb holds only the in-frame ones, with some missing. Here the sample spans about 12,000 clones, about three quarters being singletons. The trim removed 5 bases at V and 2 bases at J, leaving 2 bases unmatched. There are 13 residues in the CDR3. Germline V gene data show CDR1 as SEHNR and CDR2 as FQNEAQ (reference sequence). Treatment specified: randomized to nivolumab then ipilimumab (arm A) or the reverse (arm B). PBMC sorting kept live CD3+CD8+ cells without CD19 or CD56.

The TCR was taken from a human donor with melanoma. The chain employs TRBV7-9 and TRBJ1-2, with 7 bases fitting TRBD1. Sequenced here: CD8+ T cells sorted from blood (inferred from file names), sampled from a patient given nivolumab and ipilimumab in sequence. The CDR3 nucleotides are TGTGCCAGCAGCCAACAGGGGAACTATGGCTACACCTTC. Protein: CASSQQGNYGYTF. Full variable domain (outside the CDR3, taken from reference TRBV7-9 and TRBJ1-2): DTGVSQNPRHKITKRGQNVTFRCDPISEHNRLYWYRQTLGQGPEFLTYFQNEAQLEKSRLLSDRFSAERPKGSFSTLEIQRTEQGDSAMYLCASSQQGNYGYTFGSGTRLTVV.